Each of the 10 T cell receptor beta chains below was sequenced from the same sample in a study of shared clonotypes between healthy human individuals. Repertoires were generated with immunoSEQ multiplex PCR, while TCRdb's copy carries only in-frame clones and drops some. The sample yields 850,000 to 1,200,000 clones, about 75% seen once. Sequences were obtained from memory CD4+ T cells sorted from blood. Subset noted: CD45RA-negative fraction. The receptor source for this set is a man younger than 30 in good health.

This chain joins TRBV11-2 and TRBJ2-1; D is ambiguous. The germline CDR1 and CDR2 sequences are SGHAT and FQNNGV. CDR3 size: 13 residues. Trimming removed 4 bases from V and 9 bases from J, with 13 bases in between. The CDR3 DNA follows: TGTGCCAGCAGCTCCTCCGAGATAGGTGAGCAGTTCTTC. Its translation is CASSSSEIGEQFF.

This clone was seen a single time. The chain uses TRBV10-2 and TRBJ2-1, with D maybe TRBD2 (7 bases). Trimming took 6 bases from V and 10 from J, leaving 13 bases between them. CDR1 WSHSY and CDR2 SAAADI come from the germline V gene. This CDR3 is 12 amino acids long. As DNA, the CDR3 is TGCGCCAGCAGAGGGGGGGAGTACGAGCAGTTCTTC. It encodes CASRGGEYEQFF.

The CDR3 DNA is TGTGCCAGCAGCTTAGGGTCCCGGGCCGCCGTCTTGCGCACAGATACGCAGTATTTT. This translates into CASSLGSRAAVLRTDTQYF. J is TRBJ2-3 and V is TRBV7-2, with D hard to call. The CDR3 is 19 amino acids. Germline CDR1 is SGHTA and CDR2 is FQGNSA. The V and J ends lost 1 base and 1 base respectively, with 21 bases between them.

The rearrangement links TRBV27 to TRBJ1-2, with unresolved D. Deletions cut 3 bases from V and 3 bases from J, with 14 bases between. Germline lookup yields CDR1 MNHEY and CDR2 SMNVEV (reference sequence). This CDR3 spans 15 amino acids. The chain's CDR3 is CASSFPPPEYYGYTF. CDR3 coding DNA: TGTGCCAGCAGTTTTCCCCCCCCCGAATACTATGGCTACACCTTC.

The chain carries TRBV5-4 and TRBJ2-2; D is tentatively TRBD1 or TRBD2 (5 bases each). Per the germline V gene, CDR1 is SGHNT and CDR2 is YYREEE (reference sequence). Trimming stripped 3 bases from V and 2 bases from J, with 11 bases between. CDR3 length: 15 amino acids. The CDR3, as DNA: TGTGCCAGCAGCTCCGTGGGGGTAAACACCGGGGAGCTGTTTTTT. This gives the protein CASSSVGVNTGELFF.

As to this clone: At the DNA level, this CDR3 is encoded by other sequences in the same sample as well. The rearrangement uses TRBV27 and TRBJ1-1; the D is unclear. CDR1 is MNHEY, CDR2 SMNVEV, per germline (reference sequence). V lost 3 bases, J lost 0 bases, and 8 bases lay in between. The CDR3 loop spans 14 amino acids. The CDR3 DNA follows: TGTGCCAGCAGTTTCGGTACCATGAACACTGAAGCTTTCTTT. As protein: CASSFGTMNTEAFF.

The DNA for the CDR3 is TGTGCCAGCAGTTTAGCCGTACCGACAGGGGTACCAGATACGCAGTATTTT. This sequence encodes CASSLAVPTGVPDTQYF. The chain employs TRBV27 and TRBJ2-3; 8 nucleotides line up with TRBD1. This CDR3 is built from 17 residues. Germline V gene lookup returns CDR1 MNHEY and CDR2 SMNVEV (reference sequence). Trimming took 2 bases from V and 4 from J; bases not matched to a gene: 11.

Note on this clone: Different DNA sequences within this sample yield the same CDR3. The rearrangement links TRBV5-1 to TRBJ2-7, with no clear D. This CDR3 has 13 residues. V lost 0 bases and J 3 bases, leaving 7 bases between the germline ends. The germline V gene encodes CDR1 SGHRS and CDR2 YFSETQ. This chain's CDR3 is CASSLGQFYEQYF. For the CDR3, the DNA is TGCGCCAGCAGCTTGGGGCAGTTCTACGAGCAGTACTTC.

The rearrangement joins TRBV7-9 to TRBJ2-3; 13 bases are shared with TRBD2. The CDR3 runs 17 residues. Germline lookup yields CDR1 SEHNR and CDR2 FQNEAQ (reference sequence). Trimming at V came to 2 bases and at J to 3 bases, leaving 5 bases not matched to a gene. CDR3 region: CASSLPGLAGATDTQYF. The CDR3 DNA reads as TGTGCCAGCAGCTTACCTGGACTAGCGGGGGCAACAGATACGCAGTATTTT. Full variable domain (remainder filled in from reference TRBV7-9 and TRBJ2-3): DTGVSQNPRHKITKRGQNVTFRCDPISEHNRLYWYRQTLGQGPEFLTYFQNEAQLEKSRLLSDRFSAERPKGSFSTLEIQRTEQGDSAMYLCASSLPGLAGATDTQYFGPGTRLTVL.

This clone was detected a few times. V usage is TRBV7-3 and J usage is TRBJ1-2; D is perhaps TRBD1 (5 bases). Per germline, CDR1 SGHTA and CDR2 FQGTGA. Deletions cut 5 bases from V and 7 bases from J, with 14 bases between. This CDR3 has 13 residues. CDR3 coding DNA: TGTGCCAGCAGCCCACGGGGGGTAAGTGGCTACACCTTC. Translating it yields CASSPRGVSGYTF.